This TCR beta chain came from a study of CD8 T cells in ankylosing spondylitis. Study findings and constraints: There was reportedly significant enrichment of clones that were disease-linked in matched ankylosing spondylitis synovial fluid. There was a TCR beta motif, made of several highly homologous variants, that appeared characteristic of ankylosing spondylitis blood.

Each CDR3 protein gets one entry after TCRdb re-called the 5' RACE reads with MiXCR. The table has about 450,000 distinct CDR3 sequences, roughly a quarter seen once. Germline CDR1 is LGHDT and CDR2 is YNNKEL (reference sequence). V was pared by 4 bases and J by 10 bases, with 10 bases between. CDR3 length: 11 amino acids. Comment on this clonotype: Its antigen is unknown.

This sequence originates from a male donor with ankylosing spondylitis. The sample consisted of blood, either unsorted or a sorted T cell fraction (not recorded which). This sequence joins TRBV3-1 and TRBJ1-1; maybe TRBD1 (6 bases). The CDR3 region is CASSLRDTAFF. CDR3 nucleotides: TGTGCCAGCAGCCTTCGGGACACAGCTTTCTTT.